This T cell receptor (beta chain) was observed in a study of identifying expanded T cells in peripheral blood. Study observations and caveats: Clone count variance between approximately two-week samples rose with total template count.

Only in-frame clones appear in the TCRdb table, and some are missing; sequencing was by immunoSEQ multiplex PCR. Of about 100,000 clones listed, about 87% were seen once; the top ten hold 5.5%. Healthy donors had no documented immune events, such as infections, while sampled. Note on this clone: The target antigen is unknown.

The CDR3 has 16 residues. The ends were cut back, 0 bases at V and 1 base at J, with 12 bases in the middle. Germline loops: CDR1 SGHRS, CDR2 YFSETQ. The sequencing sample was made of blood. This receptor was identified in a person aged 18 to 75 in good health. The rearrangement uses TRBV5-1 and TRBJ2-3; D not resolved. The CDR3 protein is CASSLGTAARTDTQYF. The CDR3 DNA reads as TGCGCCAGCAGCTTGGGGACGGCAGCCCGCACAGATACGCAGTATTTT.